This T cell receptor (beta chain) derives from a study of CD8+CD57+ T cells in acquired aplastic anemia. Study-level information: Sorted CD4+ plus CD8+ cells gave DNA averaging around 3 ug.

The V gene's germline CDR1 is DFQATT and CDR2 SNEGSKA (reference sequence). The ends were cut back, 6 bases at V and 2 bases at J, with 17 bases in the middle. This CDR3 comprises 14 residues. Findings of the study overall: Patients and controls had in common twenty-nine CD8+ CDR3 sequences.

Template material for TCR beta VDJ and CDR3 profiling consisted of genomic DNA. TCRdb redid the calling of the reads with MiXCR, one entry per CDR3 protein. The sample lists under 500,000 distinct CDR3 sequences; about a third were seen once. Patients included in sequencing had previously demonstrated CD8+CD57+ cell expansion by flow cytometry. The cohort consisted entirely of patients having severe acquired aplastic anemia. Each patient gave a blood sample that was collected before any therapy had been received. This clonotype showed up many times. Its antigen is not identified. This TCR derives from a human donor with aplastic anemia. The J gene is TRBJ2-7, the V gene TRBV20-1; D might be TRBD2 (5 bases). The sequenced sample consisted of sorted CD4+, CD8+, or CD8+CD57+ T cells (not recorded which) from PBMCs. CDR3 sequence reads: CSATRDSVPYEQYF. The CDR3, as DNA: TGCAGTGCCACCCGAGATAGCGTCCCCTACGAGCAGTACTTC.